One and the same sample provided the 23 T cell receptor beta chains below, sequenced in a study of glioma-infiltrating T cells. Using RNA template, CDR3s of TCR alpha and beta were amplified with iRepertoire arm-PCR. One entry per CDR3 protein, called by TCRdb with MiXCR from the multiplex PCR reads. This sample has 300,000 to 450,000 distinct CDR3 sequences; about two fifths occur once, and the top ten carry 12%. Sample: glioma tissue, nonneoplastic brain tissue, or PBMCs (not recorded which). The origin of the receptors is a human donor with low-grade glioma or glioblastoma, undergoing nonglioma brain surgery, or in good health (not recorded which).

Many counts were recorded for this clonotype. The chain recombines TRBV15 with TRBJ2-3, with 11 positions matching TRBD2. Germline CDR1 and CDR2: LNHNV and YYDKDF (reference sequence). This CDR3 is 14 amino acids long. Trimming took 5 bases from V and 6 from J; bases not matched to a gene: 4. The CDR3 loop is CATSLAGGGDTQYF. DNA for the CDR3: TGTGCCACCAGCCTAGCGGGAGGAGGCGATACGCAGTATTTT. Combining the CDR3 with reference TRBV15 and TRBJ2-3 gives the whole variable domain DAMVIQNPRYQVTQFGKPVTLSCSQTLNHNVMYWYQQKSSQAPKLLFHYYDKDFNNEADTPDNFQSRRPNTSFCFLDIRSPGLGDTAMYLCATSLAGGGDTQYFGPGTRLTVL.

Note on this clonotype: One junction end disagrees with the germline gene, perhaps due to a read error. The chain is built from TRBV2 and TRBJ1-6; D unclear. The CDR3 runs 16 residues. CDR1 SNHLY and CDR2 FYNNEI come from the germline V gene. CDR3 residues: CASKDQRSSYNSPLHF. CDR3 coding DNA: TGTGCCAGCAAGGATCAGCGCAGCTCCTACAATTCACCCCTCCACTTT.

Ten or more counts support this clonotype. The J gene is TRBJ1-3, the V gene TRBV27; D not resolved. The CDR3 is made up of 14 amino acids. CDR1 and CDR2 from the germline V gene are MNHEY and SMNVEV (reference sequence). V lost 5 bases and J 1 base, leaving 9 bases between the germline ends. The CDR3: CASSPWGSGNTIYF. CDR3 DNA: TGTGCCAGCAGTCCCTGGGGATCTGGAAACACCATATATTTT.

Concerning this clonotype itself: A read error may explain this, as a much larger clone is one base away. V is TRBV20-1 and J is TRBJ1-5; no clear D gene. Germline V gene sequence: CDR1 DFQATT, CDR2 SNEGSKA (reference sequence). Trimming took off 0 bases at V and 0 bases at J, with 12 bases between the two ends. The CDR3 totals 16 residues. The CDR3 spells CSAREWTVNSNQPQHF. CDR3 DNA sequence: TGCAGTGCTAGAGAGTGGACGGTTAATAGCAATCAGCCCCAGCATTTT.

As to this clonotype: At one end, the junction sequence differs from germline, possibly due to a read error. The V call is TRBV25-1, the J call TRBJ1-2; no definite D call. Germline V lookup: CDR1 MGHDK, CDR2 SYGVNS. There are 14 residues in the CDR3. CDR3 DNA sequence: TGTGCCAGCAGTGGGGATCCGGAAGACCATGGCTCCACCTTC. Translation gives CASSGDPEDHGSTF.

The genes are TRBV28 and TRBJ1-2, with unresolved D. The V and J ends lost 3 bases and 5 bases respectively, with 7 bases between them. CDR1 and CDR2 (germline): MDHEN, SYDVKM. The CDR3 covers 12 residues. The CDR3: CASSLERYGYTF. The CDR3 region has the DNA TGTGCCAGCAGTTTGGAGCGGTATGGCTACACCTTC.

The V call is TRBV4-1, the J call TRBJ2-1, with 10 bases identical to TRBD2. The V gene end was trimmed by 0 bases and the J gene end by 14 bases; junction bases not matched to a gene: 10. Germline V gene lookup returns CDR1 MGHRA and CDR2 YSYEKL. The CDR3 contains 15 residues. DNA of the CDR3: TGCGCCAGCAGCCAAGAGCTAGCGGGAGCCCCTACTAAGTTCTTC. It translates to CASSQELAGAPTKFF.

This clonotype appeared a single time. This sequence joins TRBV7-2 and TRBJ2-3; D gene ambiguous. The CDR3 spans 13 residues. Germline lookup yields CDR1 SGHTA and CDR2 FQGNSA. The V end lost 7 bases, the J end lost 6 bases, and 14 bases lay between the germline ends. For the CDR3, the DNA is TGTGCCAGCAATTATAGAGTCTCGGATACGCAGTATTTT. Its translation is CASNYRVSDTQYF.

The chain combines TRBV11-2 with TRBJ2-1, with D unclear. Per germline, CDR1 SGHAT and CDR2 FQNNGV. V was pared by 5 bases and J by 9 bases, with 17 bases between. This CDR3 contains 14 residues. The CDR3 loop reads CASSQDTGVSEQFF. The CDR3 DNA sequence: TGTGCCAGCAGCCAAGATACTGGGGTTAGTGAGCAGTTCTTC.

The chain recombines TRBV9 with TRBJ2-1; D is perhaps TRBD2 (6 bases). Germline lookup yields CDR1 SGDLS and CDR2 YYNGEE. The CDR3 is 16 amino acids. Trimming left V 4 bases short and J 4 bases short, with 18 bases between. DNA for the CDR3: TGTGCCAGCAGCCTCCCCATTAGCGGTGGGTACAATGAGCAGTTCTTC. Protein sequence: CASSLPISGGYNEQFF.

The J gene is TRBJ2-5, the V gene TRBV6-1, with TRBD2 matching over 16 bases. The trim removed 6 bases at V and 5 bases at J, leaving 9 bases unmatched. The CDR3 is made up of 17 amino acids. The V gene's germline CDR1 is MNHNS and CDR2 SASEGT. CDR3 in DNA: TGTGCCAGCAGCGGCCGCGGGACTAGCGGGAGGGGGGAGACCCAGTACTTC. This sequence encodes CASSGRGTSGRGETQYF.

Concerning this clonotype itself: Given a much more abundant clone one base away, this may be a read error. The rearrangement uses TRBV6-1 and TRBJ2-6; 8 bases match TRBD1. V shed 5 bases and J 0 bases; nucleotides not matched to a gene: 6. The CDR3 runs 17 residues. Germline CDR1 MNHNS, CDR2 SASEGT. The CDR3 nucleotides are TGTGCCAGCAGTCCTTACAGGGGGAGCTCTGGGGCCAACGTCCTGACTTTC. It translates to CASSPYRGSSGANVLTF.

In this sample, this clonotype turned up many times. The chain has TRBV15 and TRBJ2-3, with 9 bases identical to TRBD1. Trimming cost V 5 bases and J 0 bases; bases outside gene matches: 3. The germline CDR1 and CDR2 sequences are LNHNV and YYDKDF (reference sequence). There are 15 residues in the CDR3. CDR3 region: CATSRGTGSTDTQYF. The CDR3 nucleotides read TGTGCCACCAGCCGAGGGACAGGGAGCACAGATACGCAGTATTTT.

This chain uses TRBV19 with TRBJ2-1, with TRBD2 identical over 8 bases. There are 15 residues in the CDR3. Germline values: CDR1 LNHDA, CDR2 SQIVND (reference sequence). J was trimmed by 5 bases and V by 2 bases; bases with no gene match: 5. The CDR3 loop reads CASSITSGWHNEQFF. CDR3 bases: TGTGCCAGTAGTATAACTAGCGGCTGGCACAATGAGCAGTTCTTC.

J is TRBJ1-2 and V is TRBV5-1; 8 bases are shared with TRBD1. Per germline, CDR1 SGHRS and CDR2 YFSETQ. The V and J ends lost 4 bases and 6 bases, in that order; junction bases with no gene match: 11. The CDR3 is made up of 15 amino acids. The CDR3 reads CASSPADRGRDGYTF. The CDR3 DNA is TGCGCCAGCAGCCCAGCCGACAGGGGTAGAGATGGCTACACCTTC.

This clonotype has a count of ten or more. J is TRBJ1-2 and V is TRBV27; D remains unclear. Germline V lookup: CDR1 MNHEY, CDR2 SMNVEV (reference sequence). Between the trimmed V and J ends, which lost 6 bases and 7 bases, there was a span of 15 bases. The CDR3 has 13 residues. CDR3 nucleotide sequence: TGTGCCAGCAGCCCTCAGGCCCAATTTGGCTACACCTTC. Its translation: CASSPQAQFGYTF.

The rearrangement joins TRBV7-2 to TRBJ1-2; D remains unclear. Trimming left V 7 bases short and J 7 bases short, with 16 bases between. The germline V gene has CDR1 SGHTA and CDR2 FQGNSA. This CDR3 is built from 13 residues. In nucleotides, the CDR3 is TGTGCCAGCACTCCTATGGGTTTCTCTGGCTACACCTTC. Translated: CASTPMGFSGYTF.

This clonotype has more than one count but fewer than ten. The chain recombines TRBV24-1 with TRBJ1-5; no definite D call. Trimming removed 3 bases at V and 9 bases at J, with 14 bases between. Germline-derived CDR1 and CDR2 are KGHDR and SFDVKD. The CDR3 length is 14 residues. In nucleotides, the CDR3 is TGTGCCACCAGTGATGCCGGGCCTGTGGGGCCCCAGCATTTT. Its protein product is CATSDAGPVGPQHF.

The V and J genes are TRBV20-1 and TRBJ2-1; 8 nucleotides agree with TRBD2. The CDR3 is made up of 18 amino acids. Germline V gene lookup returns CDR1 DFQATT and CDR2 SNEGSKA (reference sequence). V dropped 3 bases and J dropped 2; count of bases not matched to a gene: 15. The CDR3: CSASGFPYPGLAYNEQFF. CDR3 coding DNA: TGCAGTGCTAGCGGGTTCCCCTATCCGGGACTAGCCTACAATGAGCAGTTCTTC.

This clonotype was recorded at least ten times. A read error may account for a junction end that differs from germline. The chain uses TRBV6-1 and TRBJ2-5; D gene uncertain. Germline loops: CDR1 MNHNS, CDR2 SASEGT. The CDR3 length is 14 residues. This chain's CDR3 is CASSPAARQGTQYF. CDR3 sequence (DNA): TGTGCCAGCAGTCCGGCGGCCAGACAAGGGACCCAGTACTTC.

As to this clonotype: At one boundary the junction diverges from the germline segment, which might be a read error. V and J are TRBV7-2 and TRBJ2-1; TRBD1 aligns across 10 bases. The CDR3 is made up of 15 amino acids. The germline CDR1 and CDR2 sequences are SGHTA and FQGNSA. The CDR3: CARSFDRGLVNEQFF. The CDR3 bases are TGTGCCCGCAGCTTCGACAGGGGGCTAGTAAATGAGCAGTTCTTC.

V usage is TRBV4-1 and J usage is TRBJ2-2; D gene uncertain. Germline values: CDR1 MGHRA, CDR2 YSYEKL. V was trimmed by 0 bases and J by 4 bases, leaving 6 bases between them. The CDR3 extends over 14 amino acids. This CDR3 is CASSQDGGTGELFF. The CDR3 nucleotides read TGCGCCAGCAGCCAAGACGGCGGCACCGGGGAGCTGTTTTTT.

This clonotype has only one observation. The chain links TRBV12-3 or TRBV12-4 to TRBJ2-6, with 9 bases that match TRBD1. The CDR3 is made up of 20 amino acids. V shed 6 bases and J 1 base; nucleotides not matched to a gene: 16. The CDR3 here is CASSHNSWDRVRSGANVLTF. The CDR3 region has the DNA TGTGCCAGCAGCCATAATAGTTGGGACAGGGTGAGGTCTGGGGCCAACGTCCTGACTTTC.